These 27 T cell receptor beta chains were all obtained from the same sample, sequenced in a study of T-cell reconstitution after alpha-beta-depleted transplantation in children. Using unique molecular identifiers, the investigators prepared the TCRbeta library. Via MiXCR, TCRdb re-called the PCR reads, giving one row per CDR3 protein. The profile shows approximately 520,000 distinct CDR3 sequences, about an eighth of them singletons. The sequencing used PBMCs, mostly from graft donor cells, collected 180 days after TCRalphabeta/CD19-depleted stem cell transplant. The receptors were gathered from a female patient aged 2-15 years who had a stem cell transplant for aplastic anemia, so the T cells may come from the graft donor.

The CDR3 DNA follows: TGTGCCATCAGTGAGTTGCAGGGAGACGATGGCTACACCTTC. As protein: CAISELQGDDGYTF. The J gene is TRBJ1-2, the V gene TRBV10-3; D is possibly TRBD1 (5 bases). The CDR3 extends over 14 amino acids. Germline loops: CDR1 ENHRY, CDR2 SYGVKD. Trimming left V 1 base short and J 6 bases short, with 12 bases between.

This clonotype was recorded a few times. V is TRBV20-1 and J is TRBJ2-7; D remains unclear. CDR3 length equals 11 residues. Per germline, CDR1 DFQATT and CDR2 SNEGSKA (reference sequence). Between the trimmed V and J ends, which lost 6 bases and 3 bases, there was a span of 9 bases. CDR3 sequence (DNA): TGCAGTGCCAAACCGAACTACGAGCAGTACGTC. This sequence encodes CSAKPNYEQYV.

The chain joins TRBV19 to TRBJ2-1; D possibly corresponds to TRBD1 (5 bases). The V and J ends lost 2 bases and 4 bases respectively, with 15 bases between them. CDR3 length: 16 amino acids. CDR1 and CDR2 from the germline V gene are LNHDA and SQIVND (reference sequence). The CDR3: CASSIWGGARYNEQFF. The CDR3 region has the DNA TGTGCCAGTAGTATATGGGGCGGAGCCCGTTACAATGAGCAGTTCTTC. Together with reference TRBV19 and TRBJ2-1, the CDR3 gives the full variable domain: DGGITQSPKYLFRKEGQNVTLSCEQNLNHDAMYWYRQDPGQGLRLIYYSQIVNDFQKGDIAEGYSVSREKKESFPLTVTSAQKNPTAFYLCASSIWGGARYNEQFFGPGTRLTVL.

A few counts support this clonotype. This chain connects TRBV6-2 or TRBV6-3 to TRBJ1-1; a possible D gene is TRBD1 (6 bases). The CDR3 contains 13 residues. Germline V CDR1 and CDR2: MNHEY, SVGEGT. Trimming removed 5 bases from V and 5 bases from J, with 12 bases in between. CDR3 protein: CASSHRDTTEAFF. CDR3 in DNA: TGTGCCAGCAGTCACAGGGATACGACTGAAGCTTTCTTT.

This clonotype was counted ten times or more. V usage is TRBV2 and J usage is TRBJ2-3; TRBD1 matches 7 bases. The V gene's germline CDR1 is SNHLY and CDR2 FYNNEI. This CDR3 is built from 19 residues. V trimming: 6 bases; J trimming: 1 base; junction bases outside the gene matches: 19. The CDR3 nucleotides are TGTGCCAGCAGGGAGGCCGGGACAGAGCTCCGAGAAGGCACAGATACGCAGTATTTT. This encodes CASREAGTELREGTDTQYF.

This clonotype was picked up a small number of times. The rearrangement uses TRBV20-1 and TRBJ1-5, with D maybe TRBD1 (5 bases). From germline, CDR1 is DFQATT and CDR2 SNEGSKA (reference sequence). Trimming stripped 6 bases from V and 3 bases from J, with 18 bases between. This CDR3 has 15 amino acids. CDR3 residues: CSAPRGEHVNQPQHF. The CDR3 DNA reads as TGCAGTGCCCCCCGGGGGGAGCATGTCAATCAGCCCCAGCATTTT.

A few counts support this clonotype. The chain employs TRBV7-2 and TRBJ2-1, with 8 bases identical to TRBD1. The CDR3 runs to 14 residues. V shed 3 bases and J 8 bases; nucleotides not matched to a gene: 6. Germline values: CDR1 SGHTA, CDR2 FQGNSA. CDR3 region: CASSFGQGRHEQFF. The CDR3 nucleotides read TGTGCCAGCAGCTTCGGACAGGGTCGTCATGAGCAGTTCTTC.

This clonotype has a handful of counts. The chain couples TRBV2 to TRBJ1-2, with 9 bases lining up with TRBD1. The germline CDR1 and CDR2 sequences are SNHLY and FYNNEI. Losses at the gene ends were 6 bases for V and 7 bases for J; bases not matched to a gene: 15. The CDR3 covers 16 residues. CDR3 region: CASSPRIQGALAGYTF. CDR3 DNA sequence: TGTGCCAGCAGCCCTAGGATACAGGGGGCGCTTGCTGGCTACACCTTC.

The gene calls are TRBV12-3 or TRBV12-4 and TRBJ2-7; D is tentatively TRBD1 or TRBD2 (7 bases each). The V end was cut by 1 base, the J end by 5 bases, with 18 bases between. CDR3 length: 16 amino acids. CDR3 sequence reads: CASSLEGAGAEDEQYF. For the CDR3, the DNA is TGTGCCAGCAGTTTAGAGGGGGCGGGAGCGGAGGACGAGCAGTACTTC.

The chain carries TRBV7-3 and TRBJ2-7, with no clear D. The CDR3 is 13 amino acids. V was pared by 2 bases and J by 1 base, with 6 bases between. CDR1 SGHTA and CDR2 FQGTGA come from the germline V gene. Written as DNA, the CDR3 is TGTGCCAGCAGCTTAGACGGATCCTACGAGCAGTACTTC. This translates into CASSLDGSYEQYF.

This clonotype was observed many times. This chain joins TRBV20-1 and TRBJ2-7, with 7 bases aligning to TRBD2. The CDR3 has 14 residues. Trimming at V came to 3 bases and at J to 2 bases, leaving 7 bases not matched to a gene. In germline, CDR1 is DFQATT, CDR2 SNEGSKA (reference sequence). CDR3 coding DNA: TGCAGTGCTAGGTTAGCGGGCGGGACCTACGAGCAGTACTTC. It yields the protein CSARLAGGTYEQYF.

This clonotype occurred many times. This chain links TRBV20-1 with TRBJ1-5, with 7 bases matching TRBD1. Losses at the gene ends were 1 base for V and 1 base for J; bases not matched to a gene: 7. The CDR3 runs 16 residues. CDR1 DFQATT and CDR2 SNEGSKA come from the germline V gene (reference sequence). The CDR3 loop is CSARGLRGNSNQPQHF. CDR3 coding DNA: TGCAGTGCTAGAGGACTCAGGGGGAACAGCAATCAGCCCCAGCATTTT.

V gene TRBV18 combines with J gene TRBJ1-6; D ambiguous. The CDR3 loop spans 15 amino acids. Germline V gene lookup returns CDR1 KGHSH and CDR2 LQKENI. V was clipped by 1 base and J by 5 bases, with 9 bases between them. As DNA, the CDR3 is TGTGCCAGCTCACCACTCGACGGAAATAATTCACCCCTCCACTTT. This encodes CASSPLDGNNSPLHF.

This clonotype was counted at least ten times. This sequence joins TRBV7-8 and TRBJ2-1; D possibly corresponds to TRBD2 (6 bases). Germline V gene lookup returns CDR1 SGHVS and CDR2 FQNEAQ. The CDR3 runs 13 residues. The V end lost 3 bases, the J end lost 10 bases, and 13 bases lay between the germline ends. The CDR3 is CASSFGGVREQFF. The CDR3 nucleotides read TGTGCCAGCAGCTTTGGAGGGGTCAGAGAGCAGTTCTTC.

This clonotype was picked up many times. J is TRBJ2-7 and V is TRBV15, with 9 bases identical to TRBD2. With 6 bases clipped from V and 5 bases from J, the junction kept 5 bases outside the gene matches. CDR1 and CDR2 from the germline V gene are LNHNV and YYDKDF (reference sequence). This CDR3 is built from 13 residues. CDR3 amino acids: CATRLAGRDEQYV. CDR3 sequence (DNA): TGTGCCACCAGGCTAGCGGGACGCGACGAGCAGTACGTC.

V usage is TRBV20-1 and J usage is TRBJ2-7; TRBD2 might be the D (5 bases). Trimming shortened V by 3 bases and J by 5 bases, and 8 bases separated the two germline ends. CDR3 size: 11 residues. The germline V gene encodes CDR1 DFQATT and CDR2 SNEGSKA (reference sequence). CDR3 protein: CSARSRDEQYV. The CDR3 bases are TGCAGTGCTAGGTCGCGGGACGAGCAGTACGTC.

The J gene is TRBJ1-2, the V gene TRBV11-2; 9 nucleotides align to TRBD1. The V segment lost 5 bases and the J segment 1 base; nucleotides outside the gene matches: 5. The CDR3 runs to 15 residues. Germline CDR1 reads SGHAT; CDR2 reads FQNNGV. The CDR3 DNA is TGTGCCAGCAGCCGCGGACAGGGGAATAACTATGGCTACACCTTC. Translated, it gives CASSRGQGNNYGYTF.

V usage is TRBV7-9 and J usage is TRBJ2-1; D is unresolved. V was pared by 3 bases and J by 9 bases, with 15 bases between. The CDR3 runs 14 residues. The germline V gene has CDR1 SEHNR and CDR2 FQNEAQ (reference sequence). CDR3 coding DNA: TGTGCCAGCAGCTTTATCAATCCAATGGGTGAGCAGTTCTTC. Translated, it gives CASSFINPMGEQFF.

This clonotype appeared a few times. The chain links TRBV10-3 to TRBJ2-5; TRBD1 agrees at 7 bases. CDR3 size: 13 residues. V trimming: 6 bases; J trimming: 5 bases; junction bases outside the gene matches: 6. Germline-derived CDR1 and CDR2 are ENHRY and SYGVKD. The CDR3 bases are TGTGCCATCAGCCGTGACAGGGAGGAGACCCAGTACTTC. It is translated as CAISRDREETQYF.

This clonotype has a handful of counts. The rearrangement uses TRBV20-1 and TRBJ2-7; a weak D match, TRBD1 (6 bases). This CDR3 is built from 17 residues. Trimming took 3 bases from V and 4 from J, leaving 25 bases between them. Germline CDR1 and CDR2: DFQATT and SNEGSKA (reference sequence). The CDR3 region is CSARGPRLDRLRYEQYV. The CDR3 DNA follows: TGCAGTGCTAGGGGCCCGCGCCTGGACAGACTTCGTTACGAGCAGTACGTC.

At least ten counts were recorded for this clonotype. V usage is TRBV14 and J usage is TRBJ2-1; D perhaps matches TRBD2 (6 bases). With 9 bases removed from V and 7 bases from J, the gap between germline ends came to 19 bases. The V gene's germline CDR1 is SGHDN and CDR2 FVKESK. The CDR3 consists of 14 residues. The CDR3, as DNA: TGTGCCAGTAATAGCGGAACGCCGGTAAATGAGCAGTTCTTC. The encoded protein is CASNSGTPVNEQFF. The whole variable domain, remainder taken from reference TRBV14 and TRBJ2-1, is EAGVTQFPSHSVIEKGQTVTLRCDPISGHDNLYWYRRVMGKEIKFLLHFVKESKQDESGMPNNRFLAERTGGTYSTLKVQPAELEDSGVYFCASNSGTPVNEQFFGPGTRLTVL.

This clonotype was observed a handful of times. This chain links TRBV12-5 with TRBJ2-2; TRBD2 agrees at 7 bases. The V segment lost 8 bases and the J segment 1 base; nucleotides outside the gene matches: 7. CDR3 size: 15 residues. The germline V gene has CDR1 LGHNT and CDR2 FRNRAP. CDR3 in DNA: TGTGCTAGTCGAGGCCTAGCGGTGAACACCGGGGAGCTGTTTTTT. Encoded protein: CASRGLAVNTGELFF.

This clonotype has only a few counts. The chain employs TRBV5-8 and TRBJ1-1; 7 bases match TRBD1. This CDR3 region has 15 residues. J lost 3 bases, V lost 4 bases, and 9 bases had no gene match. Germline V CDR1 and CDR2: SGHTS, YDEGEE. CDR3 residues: CASSAPGQRYTEAFF. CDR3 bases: TGTGCCAGCAGCGCACCGGGACAGCGGTACACTGAAGCTTTCTTT.

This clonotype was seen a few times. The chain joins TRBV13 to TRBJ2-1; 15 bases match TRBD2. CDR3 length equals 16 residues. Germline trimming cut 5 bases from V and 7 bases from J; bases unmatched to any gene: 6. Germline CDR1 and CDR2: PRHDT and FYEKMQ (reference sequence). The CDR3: CASSKAGTSGRNEQFF. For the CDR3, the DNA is TGTGCCAGCAGCAAAGCTGGGACTAGCGGGAGGAATGAGCAGTTCTTC.

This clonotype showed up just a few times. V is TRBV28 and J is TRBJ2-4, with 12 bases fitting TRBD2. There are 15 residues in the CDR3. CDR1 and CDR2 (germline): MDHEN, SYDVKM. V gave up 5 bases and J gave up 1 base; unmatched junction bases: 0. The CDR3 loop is CASSLAGGAKNIQYF. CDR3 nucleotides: TGTGCCAGCAGTCTAGCGGGAGGGGCCAAAAACATTCAGTACTTC.

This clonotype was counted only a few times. The CDR3 DNA sequence: TGTGCCAGCAGCCAAGATCCAGGGGGAGGGGGCCAAAAAGGCATTCAGTACTTC. Amino acids: CASSQDPGGGGQKGIQYF. The J gene is TRBJ2-4, the V gene TRBV4-2, with D tentatively TRBD1 or TRBD2 (7 bases each). This CDR3 region has 18 residues. The V end lost 0 bases, the J end lost 9 bases, and 24 bases lay between the germline ends. CDR1 and CDR2 from the germline V gene are LGHNA and YNFKEQ.

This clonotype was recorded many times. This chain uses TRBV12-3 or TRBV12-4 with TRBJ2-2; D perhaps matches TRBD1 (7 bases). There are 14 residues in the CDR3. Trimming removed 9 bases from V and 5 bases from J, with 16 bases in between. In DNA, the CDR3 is TGTGCCAGTGGAGGGGGCGGGTCTACCGGGGAGCTGTTTTTT. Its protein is CASGGGGSTGELFF.